This T cell receptor (beta chain) derives from a study of shared clonotypes between healthy human individuals. Study results and caveats: The study drew on few donors, limiting represented genetic and exposure-history diversity.

Only Caucasian adults living in Nashville, Tennessee made up the donor group. CDR1 is SGHRS and CDR2 is YFSETQ in the germline V gene. V trimming: 0 bases; J trimming: 8 bases; junction bases outside the gene matches: 16. CDR3 size: 18 residues. Profiling relied on immunoSEQ multiplex PCR, and the TCRdb table lists in-frame clones only, not all of them. The sample has a few million clones, approximately 93% seen once; the top ten hold 0.39%. Notes on this clone: Its antigen remains unknown.

This clonotype was sampled from a man in his late teens or twenties in good health. Some clones in this sample may be carry-over from other donors' samples. Material for sequencing was naive CD4+ T cells from PBMCs. This sample's subset: CD45RA+ positively selected. This chain links TRBV5-1 with TRBJ2-1; 8 bases are a match to TRBD2. DNA for the CDR3: TGCGCCAGCAGCTTGGCCTTGGCTAGCGGGTCCCTAGCGGATGAGCAGTTCTTC. The encoded protein is CASSLALASGSLADEQFF.